The 10 T cell receptor beta chains given below trace back to one sample, sequenced in a study of CXCR3-negative and CXCR3-positive naive CD8 T cells. Libraries were UMI-labeled 5' RACE TRB cDNA. TCRdb reworked the 5' RACE reads into one entry per CDR3 protein, no DNA. The sample includes around 50,000 distinct CDR3 sequences. The source material was naive CXCR3- CD8+ T cells from blood. Subset denoted: CD45RO-CCR7+CD27+CD95- naive CD8+ T cells lacking CXCR3 (TNR3-). The receptors here all came from a human donor in good health. Some clones in this sample may be carry-over from other donors' samples.

The rearrangement uses TRBV6-5 and TRBJ2-5. Germline V gene lookup returns CDR1 MNHEY and CDR2 SVGAGI. This CDR3 is built from 15 residues. CDR3 sequence: CASHQTRRPEETQYF.

The chain employs TRBV7-9 and TRBJ2-1; TCRdb proposes TRBD2, but this gene call is untestable without DNA. CDR1 is SEHNR and CDR2 is FQNEAQ in the germline V gene (reference sequence). The length of the CDR3 is 15 residues. CDR3 region: CASSIRDSSYNEQFF. The full variable domain, in which reference TRBV7-9 and TRBJ2-1 provide the parts outside the CDR3, is DTGVSQNPRHKITKRGQNVTFRCDPISEHNRLYWYRQTLGQGPEFLTYFQNEAQLEKSRLLSDRFSAERPKGSFSTLEIQRTEQGDSAMYLCASSIRDSSYNEQFFGPGTRLTVL.

The gene calls are TRBV12-3 or TRBV12-4 and TRBJ2-1; TCRdb returns TRBD1, unconfirmable since there is no DNA. The CDR3 consists of 15 residues. The CDR3 reads CASSPLERGGNEQFF.

The CDR3 sequence: CASSWGGTTDTQYF. The chain joins TRBV7-3 to TRBJ2-3; TCRdb selects TRBD1, and the lack of DNA leaves this call unchecked. CDR1 and CDR2 from the germline V gene are SGHTA and FQGTGA. The length of the CDR3 is 14 residues.

The rearrangement joins TRBV19 to TRBJ2-7; TCRdb's D call, TRBD2, is unchecked because there is no DNA. Germline CDR1 is LNHDA and CDR2 is SQIVND (reference sequence). The CDR3 totals 16 residues. The CDR3 spells CASSIVGLAGVYEQYF.

The chain employs TRBV12-3 or TRBV12-4 and TRBJ2-5; TCRdb selects TRBD1, and the lack of DNA leaves this call unchecked. CDR3 length: 12 residues. CDR3 amino acids: CASSLGVGTQYF.

The rearrangement uses TRBV6-1 and TRBJ2-1; TCRdb reports TRBD2, a call that lacks DNA to check it against. Germline V CDR1 and CDR2: MNHNS, SASEGT. CDR3 length equals 16 residues. The CDR3 sequence: CASSERRGTHEGEQFF.

The V call is TRBV4-1, the J call TRBJ1-2; TCRdb calls TRBD1, which cannot be checked without DNA. CDR3 length: 15 amino acids. The germline V gene has CDR1 MGHRA and CDR2 YSYEKL. CDR3 loop: CASSQDRGQGYGYTF.

The J gene is TRBJ2-1, the V gene TRBV29-1; TCRdb outputs TRBD2, but without DNA this stays unchecked. The CDR3 extends over 16 amino acids. Germline loops: CDR1 SQVTM, CDR2 ANQGSEA. The CDR3: CSVEVTGVSTYNEQFF.

The chain couples TRBV7-9 to TRBJ2-4; with no DNA, the TCRdb D assignment of TRBD1 cannot be verified. CDR1 and CDR2 (germline): SEHNR, FQNEAQ (reference sequence). The CDR3 length is 15 residues. CDR3 in amino acids: CASSPAGAPKNIQYF.